Following are 17 T cell receptor beta chains from one sample sequenced in a study of T cell responses to AZD1222 COVID-19 vaccine. The repertoire was sequenced with immunoSEQ multiplex PCR; TCRdb's copy has only in-frame clones and lacks some. Of under 70,000 clones in the sample, 80% to 90% were seen once. This sample comprised peripheral blood, obtained 28 days after the second AZD1222 dose. The receptor source for this set is an adult who received the AZD1222 COVID-19 vaccine.

This clone was counted only a few times. V is TRBV5-1 and J is TRBJ2-2; 8 bases align to TRBD2. The V and J ends lost 4 bases and 3 bases, in that order; junction bases with no gene match: 2. This CDR3 region has 14 residues. Germline CDR1 is SGHRS and CDR2 is YFSETQ. CDR3 bases: TGCGCCAGCAGCGACGGGAGGGACACCGGGGAGCTGTTTTTT. Residues: CASSDGRDTGELFF.

This chain joins TRBV5-1 and TRBJ2-4, with TRBD2 identical over 14 bases. Germline V gene data show CDR1 as SGHRS and CDR2 as YFSETQ. There are 17 residues in the CDR3. After removal of 4 bases from V and 5 bases from J, the junction contained 8 bases not matched to a gene. The CDR3: CASSVTGTSGSQNIQYF. CDR3 sequence (DNA): TGCGCCAGCAGCGTAACCGGGACTAGCGGGAGTCAAAACATTCAGTACTTC.

The V and J genes are TRBV7-9 and TRBJ1-5; the D is unclear. The CDR3 contains 15 residues. Germline assignment: CDR1 SEHNR and CDR2 FQNEAQ (reference sequence). V was pared by 1 base and J by 2 bases, with 9 bases between. CDR3 in amino acids: CASSLGANRNQPQHF. In nucleotides, the CDR3 is TGTGCCAGCAGCTTAGGAGCGAATCGCAATCAGCCCCAGCATTTT.

The CDR3 bases are TGCGCCAGCAGTTCGGCGGGGGACTGGGCCTACAATGAGCAGTTCTTC. Translated: CASSSAGDWAYNEQFF. V and J are TRBV5-1 and TRBJ2-1; 7 nucleotides match TRBD2. Per germline, CDR1 SGHRS and CDR2 YFSETQ. V shed 5 bases and J 2 bases; nucleotides not matched to a gene: 10. The CDR3 is made up of 16 amino acids.

This rearrangement joins TRBV7-2 to TRBJ1-5; a possible D gene is TRBD1 (6 bases). V dropped 3 bases and J dropped 10 bases, with 16 bases sitting between them. Germline assignment: CDR1 SGHTA and CDR2 FQGNSA. The CDR3 has 14 amino acids. The CDR3 protein is CASSLDSAREPQHF. The DNA for the CDR3 is TGTGCCAGCAGCTTGGACAGTGCTAGGGAACCCCAGCATTTT.

Comment on this clone: One junction end disagrees with the germline gene, perhaps due to a read error. This chain uses TRBV7-7 with TRBJ2-3; 8 bases agree with TRBD1. Germline V CDR1 and CDR2: SSHAT, FNYEAQ (reference sequence). This CDR3 has 17 residues. CDR3 sequence (DNA): TGTGCTAGCAGCTTAGCGCCTGGACAGGGTAGCACAGATACGCAGTATTTT. As protein: CASSLAPGQGSTDTQYF. The full variable domain, with the rest looked up from reference TRBV7-7 and TRBJ2-3, is GAGVSQSPRYKVTKRGQDVTLRCDPISSHATLYWYQQALGQGPEFLTYFNYEAQPDKSGLPSDRFSAERPEGSISTLTIQRTEQRDSAMYRCASSLAPGQGSTDTQYFGPGTRLTVL.

The V call is TRBV30, the J call TRBJ2-7, with TRBD1 identical over 7 bases. The ends lost 5 bases at V and 4 bases at J; junction bases unmatched: 5. This CDR3 contains 12 residues. Germline V gene data show CDR1 as GTSNPN and CDR2 as SVGIG (reference sequence). The CDR3 DNA reads TGTGCCTGGGGTAGGGGGCAGTACGAGCAGTACTTC. This sequence encodes CAWGRGQYEQYF.

The chain couples TRBV7-2 to TRBJ2-1; the D is unclear. The length of the CDR3 is 16 residues. Trimming removed 1 base at V and 2 bases at J, with 12 bases between. Per germline, CDR1 SGHTA and CDR2 FQGNSA. CDR3 region: CASSLVPQSPYNEQFF. The DNA of the CDR3 is TGTGCCAGCAGCTTAGTACCACAGTCTCCCTACAATGAGCAGTTCTTC. The full variable domain, with the rest looked up from reference TRBV7-2 and TRBJ2-1, is GAGVSQSPSNKVTEKGKDVELRCDPISGHTALYWYRQSLGQGLEFLIYFQGNSAPDKSGLPSDRFSAERTGGSVSTLTIQRTQQEDSAVYLCASSLVPQSPYNEQFFGPGTRLTVL.

This clone was observed once. The chain carries TRBV24-1 and TRBJ2-3, with 9 bases aligning to TRBD2. This CDR3 comprises 19 residues. Looked up from germline, CDR1 is KGHDR and CDR2 is SFDVKD. Germline trimming cut 4 bases from V and 2 bases from J; bases unmatched to any gene: 15. The CDR3 coding sequence is TGTGCCACCAGTGACCCGACTCCCCGGGGCGGGGGGGTCACAGATACGCAGTATTTT. Translation gives CATSDPTPRGGGVTDTQYF.

The chain uses TRBV11-2 and TRBJ1-6; tentatively, D is TRBD1 (6 bases). The germline V and J ends were trimmed by 4 bases and 10 bases, with 17 bases remaining between them. The CDR3 extends over 15 amino acids. Germline CDR1 reads SGHAT; CDR2 reads FQNNGV. The CDR3 here is CASSSMAGARSPLHF. The CDR3 coding sequence is TGTGCCAGCAGCTCTATGGCGGGGGCGAGATCACCCCTCCACTTT.

The V and J genes are TRBV4-3 and TRBJ2-1, with 7 bases identical to TRBD2. With V trimmed by 1 base and J by 8 bases, 14 bases remained unmatched. Germline V lookup: CDR1 LGHNA, CDR2 YSLEER. This CDR3 is 17 amino acids long. CDR3 residues: CASSQALGTTLGDEQFF. The CDR3 region has the DNA TGCGCCAGCAGCCAAGCCCTCGGGACTACCCTTGGGGATGAGCAGTTCTTC.

This chain joins TRBV7-2 and TRBJ2-4; TRBD1 matches at 7 bases. After removal of 5 bases from V and 3 bases from J, the junction contained 13 bases not matched to a gene. CDR3 length: 17 amino acids. Germline loops: CDR1 SGHTA, CDR2 FQGNSA. The CDR3 DNA sequence: TGTGCCAGCAGCCCTCAGGGGGTAGGAAATGTCAAAAACATTCAGTACTTC. This codes for CASSPQGVGNVKNIQYF.

The rearrangement joins TRBV18 to TRBJ2-7; tentative D call: TRBD2 (6 bases). Germline assignment: CDR1 KGHSH and CDR2 LQKENI. This CDR3 is 14 amino acids long. Trimming cost V 2 bases and J 4 bases, with 12 bases left between them. This CDR3 reads CASSPFGTLYEQYF. The CDR3 DNA sequence: TGTGCCAGCTCACCATTCGGGACTCTTTACGAGCAGTACTTC.

The V call is TRBV4-2, the J call TRBJ1-2, with 10 bases that match TRBD1. The CDR3 has 15 residues. V shed 4 bases, J shed 4 bases, and the junction held 6 bases outside the gene matches. CDR1 and CDR2 from the germline V gene are LGHNA and YNFKEQ. Here the CDR3 reads CASSPGQGSSYGYTF. The CDR3 DNA follows: TGTGCCAGCAGCCCGGGACAGGGGAGTAGCTATGGCTACACCTTC.

The chain joins TRBV4-2 to TRBJ2-4, with 7 bases aligning to TRBD1. Losses at the gene ends were 0 bases for V and 9 bases for J; bases not matched to a gene: 8. CDR1 and CDR2 (germline): LGHNA, YNFKEQ. The CDR3 totals 15 residues. The CDR3, as DNA: TGTGCCAGCAGCCAAGATCCCGCCTCAGGGGGCATTCAGTACTTC. It is translated as CASSQDPASGGIQYF.

The chain joins TRBV18 to TRBJ2-2; a possible D gene is TRBD1 (5 bases). V gave up 2 bases and J gave up 6 bases, with 19 bases separating them. This CDR3 contains 17 residues. The germline V gene has CDR1 KGHSH and CDR2 LQKENI. CDR3 nucleotide sequence: TGTGCCAGCTCACCAAGGACATCCGGGTCCACACCCGGGGAGCTGTTTTTT. Its translation: CASSPRTSGSTPGELFF.

V gene TRBV11-3 combines with J gene TRBJ2-2; 9 bases agree with TRBD2. V shed 2 bases, J shed 3 bases, and the junction held 4 bases outside the gene matches. The CDR3 runs 16 residues. In germline, CDR1 is SGHNT, CDR2 YENEEA. CDR3 bases: TGTGCCAGCAGCTTATTTAGCGGGAGTCACACCGGGGAGCTGTTTTTT. It codes for CASSLFSGSHTGELFF.